This T cell receptor beta chain was profiled in a study of T cell responses to AZD1222 COVID-19 vaccine. TCRdb's table, derived via immunoSEQ multiplex PCR, lists solely in-frame clones and lacks some. Of about 97,000 clones listed, about 89% are singletons. Of note for this clone: Its antigen is not known.

CDR1 and CDR2 from the germline V gene are LNHDA and SQIVND (reference sequence). This CDR3 region has 16 residues. Trimming pared 5 bases from V and 3 bases from J, leaving 16 bases between. Regarding the study as a whole: Rises in breadth and depth of Spike-specific TCRs came after two AZD1222 doses. There were vaccine-associated CD4 TCRs across spike, dominant at 160-218 and 743-854. There were mostly white British donors and more females than males, and clonal diversity was possibly underestimated.

This TCR was sampled from an adult in good health. The sample in question was peripheral blood, obtained on day 0 of AZD1222 vaccination. The chain is built from TRBV19 and TRBJ1-4; D may be TRBD1 (6 bases). The CDR3 is CASSRTAASANEKLFF. In nucleotides, the CDR3 is TGTGCCAGTAGTCGGACAGCCGCCTCGGCTAATGAAAAACTGTTTTTT.